Presented here are 30 T cell receptor beta chains from one specimen sequenced in a study of T cell responses to AZD1222 COVID-19 vaccine. Profiled with immunoSEQ multiplex PCR; TCRdb holds only in-frame clones, not every one. The sample gives 72,000 or so clones, around 85% of which show up once; 20% is in the top ten. The source material was peripheral blood, sampled on day 0 of AZD1222 vaccination. All receptors derive from an adult in good health.

J is TRBJ1-1 and V is TRBV14; a weak D match, TRBD1 (5 bases). The V and J ends lost 3 bases and 3 bases respectively, with 14 bases between them. The germline CDR1 and CDR2 sequences are SGHDN and FVKESK. The CDR3 spans 15 residues. The CDR3, as DNA: TGTGCCAGCAGCCACGGTCGGGGACGGTACACTGAAGCTTTCTTT. Protein product: CASSHGRGRYTEAFF.

The chain combines TRBV5-1 with TRBJ2-7, with a weak D call TRBD1 (5 bases). Germline-derived CDR1 and CDR2 are SGHRS and YFSETQ. The CDR3 is 14 amino acids. V was shortened by 0 bases and J by 3 bases, with 10 bases between the two germline ends. The CDR3 spells CASSLEAGNYEQYF. As DNA, the CDR3 is TGCGCCAGCAGCTTGGAGGCAGGGAACTACGAGCAGTACTTC.

This clone occurred once. The rearrangement joins TRBV6-5 to TRBJ1-1, with a weak D call TRBD1 (5 bases). Trimming shortened V by 7 bases and J by 5 bases, and 20 bases separated the two germline ends. The CDR3 length is 15 residues. The germline V gene encodes CDR1 MNHEY and CDR2 SVGAGI. The CDR3 spells CASIRTGGIRTEAFF. CDR3 nucleotides: TGTGCCAGCATCCGAACGGGGGGAATAAGAACTGAAGCTTTCTTT.

The V call is TRBV5-6, the J call TRBJ2-3; TRBD1 matches 8 bases. The V and J ends lost 1 base and 5 bases, in that order; junction bases with no gene match: 9. Germline values: CDR1 SGHDT, CDR2 YYEEEE. The CDR3 extends over 16 amino acids. In nucleotides, the CDR3 is TGTGCCAGCAGCTTGCGAGTGGACAGGGTTTTAGATACGCAGTATTTT. It translates to CASSLRVDRVLDTQYF.

This chain links TRBV2 with TRBJ2-3, with D unresolved. The length of the CDR3 is 13 residues. Germline values: CDR1 SNHLY, CDR2 FYNNEI. V shed 0 bases and J shed 2 bases, with 3 bases lying between them. The CDR3 loop reads CASSEAHTDTQYF. CDR3 in DNA: TGTGCCAGCAGTGAAGCTCACACAGATACGCAGTATTTT. Together with reference TRBV2 and TRBJ2-3, the CDR3 gives the full variable domain: EPEVTQTPSHQVTQMGQEVILRCVPISNHLYFYWYRQILGQKVEFLVSFYNNEISEKSEIFDDQFSVERPDGSNFTLKIRSTKLEDSAMYFCASSEAHTDTQYFGPGTRLTVL.

This rearrangement joins TRBV11-3 to TRBJ2-3; 12 positions match TRBD2. The CDR3 loop spans 15 amino acids. The J segment lost 5 bases and the V segment lost 5 bases, leaving 5 bases of the junction unmatched. Germline V gene data show CDR1 as SGHNT and CDR2 as YENEEA. CDR3 sequence reads: CASSILAGGLDTQYF. As DNA, the CDR3 is TGTGCCAGCAGCATCCTAGCGGGGGGGCTAGATACGCAGTATTTT.

The CDR3 sequence: CASSLPAAGVAYNEQFF. CDR3 bases: TGTGCCAGCAGCTTACCGGCGGCAGGGGTAGCCTACAATGAGCAGTTCTTC. The V and J genes are TRBV5-4 and TRBJ2-1; D perhaps matches TRBD1 (6 bases). Germline values: CDR1 SGHNT, CDR2 YYREEE (reference sequence). There are 17 residues in the CDR3. The ends were cut back, 2 bases at V and 2 bases at J, with 17 bases in the middle.

This chain joins TRBV9 and TRBJ2-1, with 7 bases matching TRBD1. J gave up 10 bases and V 0 bases, and 4 bases lay outside the gene matches. This CDR3 has 13 amino acids. Germline CDR1 reads SGDLS; CDR2 reads YYNGEE. The CDR3 DNA reads TGTGCCAGCAGCGTAGTAGGGGGCGGGGAGCAGTTCTTC. Protein sequence: CASSVVGGGEQFF.

This rearrangement joins TRBV5-4 to TRBJ2-5, with a weak D call TRBD1 (6 bases). The CDR3 sequence is 16 residues long. Germline V gene lookup returns CDR1 SGHNT and CDR2 YYREEE (reference sequence). V shed 3 bases and J shed 0 bases, with 15 bases lying between them. CDR3 coding DNA: TGTGCCAGCAGCTCCTCAGGGGCGATGTACCAAGAGACCCAGTACTTC. Its translation: CASSSSGAMYQETQYF.

The rearrangement uses TRBV11-2 and TRBJ2-7; D gene ambiguous. The CDR3 sequence is 12 residues long. Germline assignment: CDR1 SGHAT and CDR2 FQNNGV. V was pared by 5 bases and J by 6 bases, with 11 bases between. CDR3 nucleotides: TGTGCCAGCAGCCAATGGGCGCGCGAGCAGTACTTC. Residues: CASSQWAREQYF.

This chain's CDR3 is CAIKKFEVERGPGQVIDYGYTF. The CDR3 coding sequence is TGTGCCATCAAGAAGTTTGAGGTCGAAAGGGGGCCGGGACAGGTCATAGATTATGGCTACACCTTC. The genes are TRBV10-3 and TRBJ1-2, with 8 nucleotides matching TRBD1. V lost 7 bases, J lost 5 bases, and 33 bases stayed unmatched. The CDR3 has 22 residues. Germline V gene lookup returns CDR1 ENHRY and CDR2 SYGVKD.

This CDR3 reads CASSPGQGPLEQFF. CDR3 in DNA: TGTGCCAGTAGTCCGGGACAGGGGCCTTTAGAGCAGTTCTTC. This chain links TRBV19 with TRBJ2-1; TRBD1 aligns across 10 bases. The CDR3 covers 14 residues. The junction had 8 bases not matched to a gene; V was cut back by 5 bases and J by 10 bases. Germline CDR1 LNHDA, CDR2 SQIVND (reference sequence).

The rearrangement links TRBV11-2 to TRBJ2-7; D is unresolved. The CDR3 sequence is 13 residues long. In germline, CDR1 is SGHAT, CDR2 FQNNGV. Trimming removed 4 bases at V and 6 bases at J, with 13 bases between. This CDR3 reads CASSSTLVGEQYF. CDR3 DNA: TGTGCCAGCAGCTCCACTTTGGTGGGCGAGCAGTACTTC. Full variable domain (remainder filled in from reference TRBV11-2 and TRBJ2-7): EAGVAQSPRYKIIEKRQSVAFWCNPISGHATLYWYQQILGQGPKLLIQFQNNGVVDDSQLPKDRFSAERLKGVDSTLKIQPAKLEDSAVYLCASSSTLVGEQYFGPGTRLTVT.

This clone was seen a handful of times. The chain couples TRBV7-2 to TRBJ1-5; D is uncertain. V lost 5 bases and J lost 6, with 17 bases in between. CDR3 length equals 15 residues. CDR1 SGHTA and CDR2 FQGNSA come from the germline V gene. The CDR3 here is CASSPILGSTQPQHF. CDR3 DNA: TGTGCCAGCAGCCCCATCCTTGGGTCTACTCAGCCCCAGCATTTT.

The chain uses TRBV7-9 and TRBJ2-1, with 10 bases lining up with TRBD2. V shed 4 bases, J shed 7 bases, and the junction held 7 bases outside the gene matches. The CDR3 extends over 15 amino acids. Germline CDR1 and CDR2: SEHNR and FQNEAQ (reference sequence). CDR3 in amino acids: CASSYLAGVSNEQFF. The CDR3 nucleotides are TGTGCCAGCAGCTACCTAGCGGGAGTGAGTAATGAGCAGTTCTTC.

J is TRBJ2-2 and V is TRBV11-3, with 11 bases matching TRBD2. The germline CDR1 and CDR2 sequences are SGHNT and YENEEA. The CDR3 spans 15 residues. Trimming at V came to 8 bases and at J to 6 bases, leaving 8 bases not matched to a gene. The CDR3 spells CASLSGGAFPGELFF. In DNA, the CDR3 is TGTGCCAGCCTTAGCGGGGGGGCCTTTCCCGGGGAGCTGTTTTTT.

The V call is TRBV29-1, the J call TRBJ1-3, with D possibly TRBD1 on 5 matching bases. Germline V CDR1 and CDR2: SQVTM, ANQGSEA. Trimming stripped 7 bases from V and 2 bases from J, with 12 bases between. The CDR3 contains 13 residues. The CDR3 protein is CSAQTEAGNTIYF. CDR3 coding DNA: TGCAGCGCACAGACAGAGGCTGGAAACACCATATATTTT.

The chain recombines TRBV20-1 with TRBJ1-1; TRBD1 might be the D (6 bases). The CDR3 is made up of 15 amino acids. CDR1 and CDR2 from the germline V gene are DFQATT and SNEGSKA (reference sequence). V lost 3 bases and J 5 bases, leaving 19 bases between the germline ends. As DNA, the CDR3 is TGCAGTGCTAGTTTCCCACAGGCAGGGGTTACTGAAGCTTTCTTT. This codes for CSASFPQAGVTEAFF.

This clone was seen a single time. V is TRBV7-6 and J is TRBJ2-7; D unresolved. V lost 1 base, J lost 5 bases, and 9 bases lay in between. The CDR3 has 13 residues. The germline CDR1 and CDR2 sequences are SGHVS and FNYEAQ. CDR3: CASSLGSGNEQYF. CDR3 coding DNA: TGTGCCAGCAGCTTAGGGTCGGGCAACGAGCAGTACTTC.

The V call is TRBV27, the J call TRBJ2-7, with D tentatively TRBD1 (6 bases). This CDR3 comprises 13 residues. The V and J ends lost 6 bases and 2 bases respectively, with 11 bases between them. The germline gives CDR1 MNHEY, CDR2 SMNVEV (reference sequence). The chain's CDR3 is CASRLTGTYEQYF. The CDR3 bases are TGTGCCAGCAGGTTGACAGGTACCTACGAGCAGTACTTC.

The chain couples TRBV2 to TRBJ1-2, with D unresolved. The CDR3 consists of 13 residues. Looked up from germline, CDR1 is SNHLY and CDR2 is FYNNEI. V lost 8 bases and J 1 base, leaving 11 bases between the germline ends. CDR3 region: CASPRRDNYGYTF. Written as DNA, the CDR3 is TGTGCCAGCCCCAGGCGAGATAACTATGGCTACACCTTC.

The rearrangement joins TRBV5-1 to TRBJ1-1, with a weak D call TRBD1 (5 bases). The germline CDR1 and CDR2 sequences are SGHRS and YFSETQ. The CDR3 contains 13 residues. Trimming stripped 6 bases from V and 2 bases from J, with 11 bases between. The CDR3 DNA sequence: TGCGCCAGCACCGCAGGGAGTAACACTGAAGCTTTCTTT. Its protein product is CASTAGSNTEAFF.

By its share, this clone is medium-sized. The chain combines TRBV5-5 with TRBJ2-1; D unresolved. Germline values: CDR1 SGHKS, CDR2 YYEKEE (reference sequence). The CDR3 contains 14 residues. V was shortened by 4 bases and J by 9 bases, with 17 bases between the two germline ends. The CDR3 DNA sequence: TGTGCCAGCAGCCCCGCCTCGACTTTGGGTGAGCAGTTCTTC. This translates into CASSPASTLGEQFF.

The genes are TRBV5-8 and TRBJ2-3; D ambiguous. CDR1 and CDR2 from the germline V gene are SGHTS and YDEGEE. This CDR3 is built from 15 residues. V gave up 0 bases and J gave up 2 bases, with 10 bases separating them. CDR3 sequence reads: CASSLEVTTTDTQYF. The CDR3 coding sequence is TGTGCCAGCAGCTTGGAGGTGACGACCACAGATACGCAGTATTTT.

The chain links TRBV19 to TRBJ2-1, with 8 bases matching TRBD1. There are 21 residues in the CDR3. The junction had 16 bases not matched to a gene; V was cut back by 0 bases and J by 0 bases. Germline CDR1 and CDR2: LNHDA and SQIVND (reference sequence). The CDR3 region is CASSIDLGRGRALSSYNEQFF. The CDR3 DNA sequence: TGTGCCAGTAGTATAGATCTGGGCAGGGGGCGGGCCTTGAGCTCCTACAATGAGCAGTTCTTC.

The rearrangement links TRBV2 to TRBJ2-3; TRBD2 aligns across 12 bases. In germline, CDR1 is SNHLY, CDR2 FYNNEI. The V and J ends lost 3 bases and 4 bases, in that order; junction bases with no gene match: 11. There are 18 residues in the CDR3. The CDR3 here is CASSERPSGGAGADTQYF. The DNA for the CDR3 is TGTGCCAGCAGTGAGCGCCCTAGCGGGGGGGCCGGGGCAGATACGCAGTATTTT.

CDR3 residues: CASSPNRNTEAFF. The CDR3 region has the DNA TGTGCCAGCAGCCCGAACAGGAACACTGAAGCTTTCTTT. The chain combines TRBV7-3 with TRBJ1-1; D is undetermined. This CDR3 is 13 amino acids long. Trimming stripped 5 bases from V and 1 base from J, with 8 bases between. Germline CDR1 and CDR2: SGHTA and FQGTGA.

The chain links TRBV19 to TRBJ2-1; possible D gene TRBD2, 6 bases. V was pared by 4 bases and J by 0 bases, with 10 bases between. Germline CDR1 is LNHDA and CDR2 is SQIVND (reference sequence). The CDR3 sequence is 15 residues long. As DNA, the CDR3 is TGTGCCAGTAGTACCGCGGGAAGCTCCTACAATGAGCAGTTCTTC. It specifies CASSTAGSSYNEQFF.

The chain combines TRBV3-1 (or the pseudogene TRBV3-2) with TRBJ2-1, with D perhaps TRBD2 (5 bases). CDR3 length equals 13 residues. Germline CDR1 and CDR2: LGHDT and YNNKEL (reference sequence). Deletions cut 7 bases from V and 7 bases from J, with 14 bases between. CDR3 sequence (DNA): TGTGCCAGCACCGACTATAACGGTAATGAGCAGTTCTTC. The encoded protein is CASTDYNGNEQFF.

This rearrangement joins TRBV5-1 to TRBJ2-6; D remains unclear. The CDR3 has 14 residues. The germline V and J ends were trimmed by 3 bases and 3 bases, with 7 bases remaining between them. The germline V gene encodes CDR1 SGHRS and CDR2 YFSETQ. This CDR3 reads CASSWLSGANVLTF. The DNA of the CDR3 is TGCGCCAGCAGCTGGTTAAGTGGGGCCAACGTCCTGACTTTC.